The rows below give T cell receptor beta chains drawn from one sample of a study of cytomegalovirus exposure and HLA in healthy donors. Method: immunoSEQ multiplex PCR; TCRdb's copy keeps in-frame clones and lacks some. The sample contains approximately 150,000 clones, 91% of which appear only once. The specimen was PBMCs. The receptors here all came from a woman between 18 and 30 years old in good health and CMV-seropositive. Both conserved end residues are part of each CDR3. Each record gives: V gene, clone size, J gene, D gene, CDR3 DNA, CDR3 protein. The D gene is left open where the match is weak. A clone size is listed for some rows: how often the clone was seen (once, few, many), or a class if it is expanded.

v_call: TRBV29-1; clone_size: NA; j_call: TRBJ2-7; d_call: TRBD1; cdr3_nt: TGCAGCGTTGCAGGGGGCGAGTACGAGCAGTACTTC; cdr3_aa: CSVAGGEYEQYF
v_call: TRBV27; clone_size: NA; j_call: TRBJ2-7; d_call: NA; cdr3_nt: TGTGCCAGCAGTATTAGTCGCCCCTACGAGCAGTACTTC; cdr3_aa: CASSISRPYEQYF
v_call: TRBV5-4; clone_size: NA; j_call: TRBJ2-5; d_call: TRBD1; cdr3_nt: TGTGCCAGCAGCTATAGGGACAGACCCCAAGAGACCCAGTACTTC; cdr3_aa: CASSYRDRPQETQYF
v_call: TRBV19; clone_size: NA; j_call: TRBJ2-2; d_call: NA; cdr3_nt: TGTGCCAGTAGTGAGGAGGCGAACACCGGGGAGCTGTTTTTT; cdr3_aa: CASSEEANTGELFF
v_call: TRBV15; clone_size: NA; j_call: TRBJ2-3; d_call: NA; cdr3_nt: TGTGCCACCAGAGCAACAGATACGCAGTATTTT; cdr3_aa: CATRATDTQYF
v_call: TRBV11-1; clone_size: once; j_call: TRBJ2-1; d_call: TRBD2; cdr3_nt: TGTGCCAGCAGCTTAAACGGACTAGCGGGAGGGGGGTACAATGAGCAGTTCTTC; cdr3_aa: CASSLNGLAGGGYNEQFF
v_call: TRBV2; clone_size: NA; j_call: TRBJ2-7; d_call: NA; cdr3_nt: TGTGCCAGCAGTGAAAACAGGGCCTCCTACGAGCAGTACTTC; cdr3_aa: CASSENRASYEQYF
v_call: TRBV18; clone_size: NA; j_call: TRBJ1-1; d_call: TRBD1; cdr3_nt: TGTGCCAGCTCACCCCTACAGGGGGCGCGAACTGAAGCTTTCTTT; cdr3_aa: CASSPLQGARTEAFF
v_call: TRBV10-3; clone_size: NA; j_call: TRBJ1-1; d_call: NA; cdr3_nt: TGTGCCATCAGTGAACCGGACACCACTGAAGCTTTCTTT; cdr3_aa: CAISEPDTTEAFF
v_call: TRBV6-1; clone_size: once; j_call: TRBJ2-7; d_call: NA; cdr3_nt: TGTGCCAGCAGTGAAATTCGAGCGAGCTCCTACGAGCAGTACTTC; cdr3_aa: CASSEIRASSYEQYF
v_call: TRBV14; clone_size: NA; j_call: TRBJ2-6; d_call: NA; cdr3_nt: TGTGCCAGCAGCGGACTGGGGTCTGGGGCCAACGTCCTGACTTTC; cdr3_aa: CASSGLGSGANVLTF
v_call: TRBV28; clone_size: few; j_call: TRBJ2-1; d_call: NA; cdr3_nt: TGTGCCAGCAGCCGAACTACCACAACCGGCTACAATGAGCAGTTCTTC; cdr3_aa: CASSRTTTTGYNEQFF
v_call: TRBV7-9; clone_size: NA; j_call: TRBJ1-1; d_call: NA; cdr3_nt: TGTGCCAGCAGACAGTACGTTGGCACTGAAGCTTTCTTT; cdr3_aa: CASRQYVGTEAFF
v_call: TRBV27; clone_size: NA; j_call: TRBJ2-2; d_call: TRBD2; cdr3_nt: TGTGCCAGCAGAAGCAAAGGGCTAGCGGTGAACACCGGGGAGCTGTTTTTT; cdr3_aa: CASRSKGLAVNTGELFF
v_call: TRBV7-8; clone_size: NA; j_call: TRBJ1-2; d_call: NA; cdr3_nt: TGTGCCAGCAGCTTAGAGGAAGGTAGCGATGGCTACACCTTC; cdr3_aa: CASSLEEGSDGYTF
v_call: TRBV27; clone_size: NA; j_call: TRBJ2-7; d_call: NA; cdr3_nt: TGTGCCACTCGAGGAACGGATACCTACGAGCAGTACTTC; cdr3_aa: CATRGTDTYEQYF
v_call: TRBV29-1; clone_size: once; j_call: TRBJ1-1; d_call: NA; cdr3_nt: TGCAGCGCGGGGGGCGTTGAGACTGAAGCTTTCTTT; cdr3_aa: CSAGGVETEAFF
v_call: TRBV29-1; clone_size: few; j_call: TRBJ2-2; d_call: NA; cdr3_nt: TGCAGCGTTGCGAGCGGGGAGCTGTTTTTT; cdr3_aa: CSVASGELFF
v_call: TRBV30; clone_size: NA; j_call: TRBJ2-3; d_call: TRBD2; cdr3_nt: TGTGCCTGGAGTCGAACGGGGGGGCTTACAGATACGCAGTATTTT; cdr3_aa: CAWSRTGGLTDTQYF
v_call: TRBV5-1; clone_size: NA; j_call: TRBJ2-3; d_call: TRBD2; cdr3_nt: TGCGCCAGCAGTGCAGGGACTAGCGGGAACACAGATACGCAGTATTTT; cdr3_aa: CASSAGTSGNTDTQYF
v_call: TRBV4-2; clone_size: NA; j_call: TRBJ2-1; d_call: TRBD2; cdr3_nt: TGTGCCAGCAGCCAAGATCTTTTTGTTACTAGCGGGGGTAGGAATAATGAGCAGTTCTTC; cdr3_aa: CASSQDLFVTSGGRNNEQFF
v_call: TRBV7-7; clone_size: NA; j_call: TRBJ2-5; d_call: TRBD2; cdr3_nt: TGTGCCAGCAGCGTGGCGGGGGGGGGAGAGACCCAGTACTTC; cdr3_aa: CASSVAGGGETQYF
v_call: TRBV5-1; clone_size: NA; j_call: TRBJ2-1; d_call: NA; cdr3_nt: TGCGCCAGCAGCTCTCTAAGCTACAATGAGCAGTTCTTC; cdr3_aa: CASSSLSYNEQFF
v_call: TRBV6-4; clone_size: once; j_call: TRBJ2-7; d_call: TRBD1; cdr3_nt: TGTGCCAGCAGCAAAGGGACAGGGGGCTTGGGCGAGCAGTACTTC; cdr3_aa: CASSKGTGGLGEQYF
v_call: TRBV18; clone_size: NA; j_call: TRBJ1-2; d_call: NA; cdr3_nt: TGTGCCAGCTCGCTCGATACAGGGCTTCGGTATGGCTACACCTTC; cdr3_aa: CASSLDTGLRYGYTF
v_call: TRBV13; clone_size: NA; j_call: TRBJ1-1; d_call: NA; cdr3_nt: TGTGCCAGCAGCTTACGCCCGGTTAAGAACACTGAAGCTTTCTTT; cdr3_aa: CASSLRPVKNTEAFF
v_call: TRBV4-2; clone_size: NA; j_call: TRBJ2-7; d_call: TRBD2; cdr3_nt: TGTGCCAGCAGCCAGGGACTAGCGGGTTACTACGAGCAGTACTTC; cdr3_aa: CASSQGLAGYYEQYF
v_call: TRBV7-8; clone_size: NA; j_call: TRBJ1-4; d_call: NA; cdr3_nt: TGTGCCAGCAGCTTTCAGGGGAAACGGGAAAAACTGTTTTTT; cdr3_aa: CASSFQGKREKLFF
v_call: TRBV9; clone_size: NA; j_call: TRBJ1-2; d_call: NA; cdr3_nt: TGTGCCAGCACTCCGGGGGGCCAGTATGGCTACACCTTC; cdr3_aa: CASTPGGQYGYTF
v_call: TRBV6-6; clone_size: few; j_call: TRBJ2-2; d_call: TRBD1; cdr3_nt: TGTGCCAGCACCAAGGACAGGGGGCGGGGAACCGGGGAGCTGTTTTTT; cdr3_aa: CASTKDRGRGTGELFF
v_call: TRBV18; clone_size: once; j_call: TRBJ2-7; d_call: NA; cdr3_nt: TGTGCCAGCTCACCAAAGGAGAGGTACGGGTCGTACTTC; cdr3_aa: CASSPKERYGSYF